The sequence of this T cell receptor beta chain was determined in a study of T and B cells in COVID-19 patients. Whole-study context: At median age around 36 years, recovered patients were younger than active-infection patients at 67.

Judged by abundance, this clonotype is medium-sized (0.01 to 0.1%). Trimming shortened V by 3 bases and J by 1 base, and 9 bases separated the two germline ends. Germline-derived CDR1 and CDR2 are LNHNV and YYDKDF (reference sequence). CDR3 length: 14 residues. BIOMED2 TRB-A/B primer pools were used in multiplex TRB PCR. Using its own MiXCR run on the multiplex PCR reads, TCRdb lists one record per CDR3 protein. The sample carries roughly 15,000 distinct CDR3 sequences, roughly 29% recorded once. Blood genomic DNA input for TRB amplification was roughly 230-550 ng. V is TRBV15 and J is TRBJ1-2; D perhaps matches TRBD1 (5 bases). The sequencing sample was made of blood. The source is a human donor who had recovered from COVID-19. CDR3 residues: CATSSGGGNYGYTF. CDR3 DNA: TGTGCCACCAGCAGCGGTGGGGGTAACTATGGCTACACCTTC. Full variable domain (rest looked up from reference TRBV15 and TRBJ1-2): DAMVIQNPRYQVTQFGKPVTLSCSQTLNHNVMYWYQQKSSQAPKLLFHYYDKDFNNEADTPDNFQSRRPNTSFCFLDIRSPGLGDTAMYLCATSSGGGNYGYTFGSGTRLTVV.